Given below is one T cell receptor (beta chain) in context. It lacks a known antigen. At one end the junction does not follow the germline gene, possibly because of a read error. During the collection period, no infections or other immune events were recorded for the healthy donors. Healthy-donor blood repertoires served as a training cohort to calibrate time-dependent variance in a beta-binomial model of T-cell clone differential abundance. The training cohort comprised roughly ten healthy donors, 3 female and 7 male. An age range of about 25 to 64 years, with an average of around 44 years, was recorded for the donors. Whole blood from each healthy donor was obtained from a commercial supplier and was collected at three time points about 15 days apart. For immunosequencing, genomic DNA was extracted from whole blood that had not been sorted. The data originate from a study of identifying expanded T cells in peripheral blood (dated by TCRdb to between 2017 and 2020). Regarding the complete study: Separate aliquots of the same genomic DNA pool were sequenced to produce technical replicates, and four replicates were compared in pairs.

In the germline V gene, CDR1 corresponds to MGHDK and CDR2 to SYGVNS. Its CDR3 holds 14 amino acids, cysteine through phenylalanine. Only the CDR3 DNA is retained, 42 bases long and in frame from the first base. Broader findings and caveats from the paper: The authors expected biological variance in healthy repertoires might increase further over much longer intervals such as months to years. Across all healthy-donor time intervals, the beta-binomial model significantly cut both the number of clones called differentially abundant and the false-positive rate. Variance in clone template counts between approximately 2-week samples significantly increased with total template count across all healthy donors. Between technical replicates the binomial model flagged approximately 1.3 differentially abundant clones, whereas over roughly two weeks the binomial model flagged about 15 and over about four weeks 19 to 20.

TCRbeta CDR3 regions were profiled by bias-controlled multiplex PCR amplification of genomic DNA with the immunoSEQ Assay. As for the authors' bioinformatics: To quantify the absolute abundance of each unique TCRbeta CDR3 region, the sequences were collapsed and filtered. Differential abundance was tested with two models: a binomial (Fisher-equivalent) model and a beta-binomial model that adds time-dependent variance fitted from healthy donors. Clones with fewer than 5 combined templates were removed, and differential abundance was called for clones with a Benjamini-Hochberg FDR below 0.01. In the beta-binomial model, variance was expressed as a function of the total template count across the two samples, in the form v = (b*log(k)+a)^2. The source is immuneACCESS, and TCRdb retained only in-frame sequences with V and J called. Part of the clones is not carried over; for the studies checked, unresolved V genes explain less than half of this, and the remainder is unexplained. V and J calls and clone size are copied from that table; D and trimming were computed from the DNA. In all, the sample holds around 100,000 clones, and 85% to 90% of those were seen once. The ten largest make up about a sixth of the sample.

This sequence was found in a person aged 18 to 75 in good health. Input material: blood. The rearrangement joined TRBV25-1 to TRBJ2-2, with 8 middle bases fitting TRBD2. The DNA is TGTGCCACCTCCCCCGGGGGGGGTCACCGGGGAGCTGTTTTT. Its amino acids are CATSPGGGHRGAVF. When the CDR3 is completed using the reference TRBV25-1 and TRBJ2-2 genes on either side, the full variable domain is EADIYQTPRYLVIGTGKKITLECSQTMGHDKMYWYQQDPGMELHLIHYSYGVNSTEKGDLSSESTVSRIRTEHFPLTLESARPSHTSQYLCATSPGGGHRGAVFGEGSRLTVL.